This TCR beta chain came from a study of stem cell transplantation in POMP-related autoinflammatory disease. At the level of the study: Defective thymoproteasomes were hypothesized to impair CD8+ T-cell positive selection.

Here immunoSEQ multiplex PCR was the method, and the copy in TCRdb shows in-frame clones only, minus some. The sample yields about 1,100 clones, about 70% seen once. CDR3 length equals 19 residues. With 5 bases removed from V and 0 bases from J, the gap between germline ends came to 23 bases. Germline CDR1 reads SGHVS; CDR2 reads FQNEAQ. Overall study results and limits: Across all analyzed T-cell subsets, patients with PRAID tended toward reduced diversity and increased clonality. In PRAID patients, the number of distinct TRB V-J gene pairings was restricted.

About this clone itself: The antigen remains undetermined.

The V and J genes are TRBV7-8 and TRBJ1-5; D remains ambiguous. This TCR was sampled from a human donor in good health. The sequenced sample was CD8+ T cells from PBMCs. The CDR3 DNA follows: TGTGCCAGCAGCCCCGGGCCCGGGTTGATTTCTTATAGCAATCAGCCCCAGCATTTT. This translates into CASSPGPGLISYSNQPQHF.